The T cell receptor beta chain described here comes from a study of human thymus T cells. This CDR3 comprises 10 residues. With 8 bases removed from V and 7 bases from J, the gap between germline ends came to 9 bases. Germline values: CDR1 ENHRY, CDR2 SYGVKD. Corrective cardiac surgery supplied the resected thymus tissue. Using immunoSEQ multiplex PCR, the repertoire was profiled, and TCRdb retains in-frame clones only, with some absent. Of some 120,000 clones listed, 90% to 95% are singletons. Sequenced material: thymus tissue. The chain employs TRBV10-3 and TRBJ2-7; tentatively, D is TRBD1 or TRBD2 (5 bases each). The receptor's source is a boy in the first two years of life with a congenital heart defect but otherwise immunologically healthy. The CDR3 is CAIRDGEQYF. CDR3 bases: TGTGCCATCCGGGACGGGGAGCAGTACTTC.